This T cell receptor beta chain was captured by sequencing in a study of graft-versus-host responses after intestinal transplantation. Study at large: As for transplant type, recipients had multivisceral, liver-intestinal, or isolated intestinal grafts. Uniformly, recipients were administered anti-thymocyte globulin induction with subsequent tacrolimus and steroids for around 3 years.

TCRdb keeps only in-frame clones here, not all; method: immunoSEQ multiplex PCR. The data show 60,000 to 70,000 clones, 89% seen once. Germline CDR1 and CDR2: MDHEN and SYDVKM. V shed 8 bases and J shed 1 base, with 6 bases lying between them. The CDR3 is 12 amino acids. Overall study results and limits: Clonal ratios of graft-versus-host to host-versus-graft in allografts were high for patients exhibiting graft-donor T cell macrochimerism. GvH clones detected in recipient marrow included some appearing first in ileum or blood.

To note about this clone: As yet, its antigen is unknown.

Graft tissue processing released intraepithelial and lamina propria lymphocytes. This specimen was ileum tissue, taken less than 400 days after transplant. The sequence derives from a human patient who received an intestinal transplant, so some T cells may come from the graft donor. V usage is TRBV28 and J usage is TRBJ1-5, with D possibly TRBD1 on 5 matching bases. The CDR3 DNA is TGTGCCAGCCGACAGAGCAATCAGCCCCAGCATTTT. It yields the protein CASRQSNQPQHF.